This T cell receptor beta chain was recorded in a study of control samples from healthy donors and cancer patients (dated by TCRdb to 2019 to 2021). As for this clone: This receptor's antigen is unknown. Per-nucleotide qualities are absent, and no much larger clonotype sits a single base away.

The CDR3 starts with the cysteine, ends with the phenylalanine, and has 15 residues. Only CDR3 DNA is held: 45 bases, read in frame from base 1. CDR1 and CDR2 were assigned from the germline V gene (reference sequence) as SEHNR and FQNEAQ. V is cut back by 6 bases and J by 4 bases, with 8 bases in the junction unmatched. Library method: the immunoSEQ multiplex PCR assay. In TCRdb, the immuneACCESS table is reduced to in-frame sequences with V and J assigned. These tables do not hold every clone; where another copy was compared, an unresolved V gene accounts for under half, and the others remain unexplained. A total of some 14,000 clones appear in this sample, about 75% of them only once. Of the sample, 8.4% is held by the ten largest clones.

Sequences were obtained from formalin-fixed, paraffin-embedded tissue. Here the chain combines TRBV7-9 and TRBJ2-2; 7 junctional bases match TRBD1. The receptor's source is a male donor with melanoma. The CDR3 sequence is CASRFTGAGTGELFF. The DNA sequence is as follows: TGTGCCAGCAGATTTACAGGGGCGGGCACCGGGGAGCTGTTTTTT.